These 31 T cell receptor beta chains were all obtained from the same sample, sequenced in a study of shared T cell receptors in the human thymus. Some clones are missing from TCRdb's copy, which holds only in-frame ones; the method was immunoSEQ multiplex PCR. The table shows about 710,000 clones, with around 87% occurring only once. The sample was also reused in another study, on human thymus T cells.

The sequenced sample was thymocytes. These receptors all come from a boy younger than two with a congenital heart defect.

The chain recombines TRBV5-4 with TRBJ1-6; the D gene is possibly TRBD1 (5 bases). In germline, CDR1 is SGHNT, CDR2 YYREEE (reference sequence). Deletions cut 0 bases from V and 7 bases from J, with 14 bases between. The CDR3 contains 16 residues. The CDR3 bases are TGTGCCAGCAGCTTGGTTAGTAGGAGGGACAATTCACCCCTCCACTTT. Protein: CASSLVSRRDNSPLHF. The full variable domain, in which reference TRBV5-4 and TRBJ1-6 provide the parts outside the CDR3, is ETGVTQSPTHLIKTRGQQVTLRCSSQSGHNTVSWYQQALGQGPQFIFQYYREEENGRGNFPPRFSGLQFPNYSSELNVNALELDDSALYLCASSLVSRRDNSPLHFGNGTRLTVT.

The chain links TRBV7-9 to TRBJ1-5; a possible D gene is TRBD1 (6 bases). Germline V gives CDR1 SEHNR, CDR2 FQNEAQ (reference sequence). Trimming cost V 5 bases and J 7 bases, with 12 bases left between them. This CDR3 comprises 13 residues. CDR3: CASSPGVLQPQHF. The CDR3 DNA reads TGTGCCAGCAGCCCAGGGGTTCTACAGCCCCAGCATTTT.

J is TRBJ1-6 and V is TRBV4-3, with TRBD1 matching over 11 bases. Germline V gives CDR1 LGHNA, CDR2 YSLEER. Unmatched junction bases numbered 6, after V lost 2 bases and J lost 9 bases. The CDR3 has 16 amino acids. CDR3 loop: CASSQISGTGGSPLHF. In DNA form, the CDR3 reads TGCGCCAGCAGCCAAATATCCGGGACAGGGGGTTCACCCCTCCACTTT.

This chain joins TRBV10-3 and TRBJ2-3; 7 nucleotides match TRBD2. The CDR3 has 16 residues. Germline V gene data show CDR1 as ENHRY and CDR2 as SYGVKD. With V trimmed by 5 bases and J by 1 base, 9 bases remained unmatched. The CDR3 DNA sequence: TGTGCCATCAGTTCGACTAGCTCTTCAGGCACAGATACGCAGTATTTT. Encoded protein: CAISSTSSSGTDTQYF.

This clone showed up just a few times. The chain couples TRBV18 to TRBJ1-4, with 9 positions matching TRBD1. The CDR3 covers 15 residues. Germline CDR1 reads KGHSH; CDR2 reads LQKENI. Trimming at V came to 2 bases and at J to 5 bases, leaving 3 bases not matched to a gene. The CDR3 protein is CASSPTGTGNEKLFF. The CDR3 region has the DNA TGTGCCAGCTCACCAACCGGGACAGGGAATGAAAAACTGTTTTTT.

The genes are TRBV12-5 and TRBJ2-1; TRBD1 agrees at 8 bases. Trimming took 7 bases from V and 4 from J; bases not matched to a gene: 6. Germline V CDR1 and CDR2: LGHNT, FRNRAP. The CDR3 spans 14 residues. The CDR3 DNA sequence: TGTGCTAGTGAAGACAGGGGTGTATACAATGAGCAGTTCTTC. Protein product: CASEDRGVYNEQFF.

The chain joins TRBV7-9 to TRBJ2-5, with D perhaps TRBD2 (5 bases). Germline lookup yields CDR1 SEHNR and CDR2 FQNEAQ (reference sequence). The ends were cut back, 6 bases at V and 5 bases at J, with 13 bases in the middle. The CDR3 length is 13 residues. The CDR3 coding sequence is TGTGCCAGCAGGGCGAGGGCCAGGGAGACCCAGTACTTC. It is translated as CASRARARETQYF.

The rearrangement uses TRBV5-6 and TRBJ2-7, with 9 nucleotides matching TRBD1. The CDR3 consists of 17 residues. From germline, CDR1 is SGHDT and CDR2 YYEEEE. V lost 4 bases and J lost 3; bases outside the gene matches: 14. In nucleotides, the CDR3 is TGTGCCAGCAGCCCGACGAGGACAGGGGTAGGGTTCTACGAGCAGTACTTC. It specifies CASSPTRTGVGFYEQYF.

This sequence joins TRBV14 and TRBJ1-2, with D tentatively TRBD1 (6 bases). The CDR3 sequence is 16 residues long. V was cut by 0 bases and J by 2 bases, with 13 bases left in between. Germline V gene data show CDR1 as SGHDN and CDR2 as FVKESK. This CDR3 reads CASSQDLGRGNYGYTF. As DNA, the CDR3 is TGTGCCAGCAGCCAAGATCTAGGCAGGGGAAACTATGGCTACACCTTC.

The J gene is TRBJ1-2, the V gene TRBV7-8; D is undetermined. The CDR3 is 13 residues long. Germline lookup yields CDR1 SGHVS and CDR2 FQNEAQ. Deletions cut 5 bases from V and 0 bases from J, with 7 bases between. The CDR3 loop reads CASSVVANYGYTF. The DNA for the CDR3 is TGTGCCAGCAGCGTGGTAGCTAACTATGGCTACACCTTC.

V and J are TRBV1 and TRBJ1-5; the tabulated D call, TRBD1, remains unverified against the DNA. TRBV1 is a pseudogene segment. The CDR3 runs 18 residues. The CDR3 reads CTSSQDPKGCSRSQPQHF. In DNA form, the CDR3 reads TGCACCAGCAGCCAAGATCCTAAGGGGTGTTCGAGAAGTCAGCCCCAGCATTTT.

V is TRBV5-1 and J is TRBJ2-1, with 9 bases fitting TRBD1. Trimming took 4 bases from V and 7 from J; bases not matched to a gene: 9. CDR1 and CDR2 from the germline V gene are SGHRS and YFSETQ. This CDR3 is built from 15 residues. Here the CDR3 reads CASSPGTGRSNEQFF. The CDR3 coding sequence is TGCGCCAGCAGCCCAGGGACAGGGAGGTCGAATGAGCAGTTCTTC.

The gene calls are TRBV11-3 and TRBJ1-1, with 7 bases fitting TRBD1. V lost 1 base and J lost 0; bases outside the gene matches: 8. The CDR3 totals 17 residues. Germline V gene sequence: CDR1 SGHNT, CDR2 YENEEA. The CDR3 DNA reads TGTGCCAGCAGCTTAGGGGCGGGACAGACACTGAACACTGAAGCTTTCTTT. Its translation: CASSLGAGQTLNTEAFF.

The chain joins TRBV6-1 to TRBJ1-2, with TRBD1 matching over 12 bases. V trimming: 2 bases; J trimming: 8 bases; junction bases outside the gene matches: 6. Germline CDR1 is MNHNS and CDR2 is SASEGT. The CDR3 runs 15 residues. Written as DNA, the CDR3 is TGTGCCAGCAGTGAATCGGGACAGGGGGCGAAGGGCTACACCTTC. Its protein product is CASSESGQGAKGYTF.

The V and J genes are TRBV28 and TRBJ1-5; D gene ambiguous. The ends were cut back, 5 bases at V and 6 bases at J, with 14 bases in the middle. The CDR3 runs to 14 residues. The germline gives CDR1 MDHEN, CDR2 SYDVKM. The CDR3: CASSLQAGAQPQHF. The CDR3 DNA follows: TGTGCCAGCAGTCTCCAAGCCGGTGCTCAGCCCCAGCATTTT.

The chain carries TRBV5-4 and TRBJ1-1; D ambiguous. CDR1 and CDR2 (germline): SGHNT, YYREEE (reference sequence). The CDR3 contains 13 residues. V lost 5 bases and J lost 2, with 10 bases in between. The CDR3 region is CASRRGQNTEAFF. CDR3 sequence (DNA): TGTGCCAGCAGACGCGGCCAAAACACTGAAGCTTTCTTT.

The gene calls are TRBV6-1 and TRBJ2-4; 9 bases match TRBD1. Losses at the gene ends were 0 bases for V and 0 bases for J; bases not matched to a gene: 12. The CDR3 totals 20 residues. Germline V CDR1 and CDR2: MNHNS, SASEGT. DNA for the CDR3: TGTGCCAGCAGTGAAGCAGGGACAGGGTCGACGCATATAGCCAAAAACATTCAGTACTTC. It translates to CASSEAGTGSTHIAKNIQYF.

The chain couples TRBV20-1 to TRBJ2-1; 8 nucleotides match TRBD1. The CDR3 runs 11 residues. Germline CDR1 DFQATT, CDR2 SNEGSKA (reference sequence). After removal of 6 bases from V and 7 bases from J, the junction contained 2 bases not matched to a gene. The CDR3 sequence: CSAQGANEQFF. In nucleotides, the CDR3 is TGCAGTGCCCAGGGGGCGAATGAGCAGTTCTTC.

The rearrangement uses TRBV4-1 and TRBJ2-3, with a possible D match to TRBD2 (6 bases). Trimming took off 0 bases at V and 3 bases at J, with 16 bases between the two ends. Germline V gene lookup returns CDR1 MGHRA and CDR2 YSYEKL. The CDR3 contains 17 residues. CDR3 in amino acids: CASSQDLGGVGTDTQYF. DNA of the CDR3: TGCGCCAGCAGCCAAGATCTGGGGGGAGTGGGGACAGATACGCAGTATTTT.

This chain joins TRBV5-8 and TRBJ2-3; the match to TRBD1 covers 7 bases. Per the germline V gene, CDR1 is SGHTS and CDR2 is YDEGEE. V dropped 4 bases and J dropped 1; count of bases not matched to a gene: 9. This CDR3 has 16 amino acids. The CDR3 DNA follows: TGTGCCAGCAGCACCGGGACAGCTACTCGCACAGATACGCAGTATTTT. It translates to CASSTGTATRTDTQYF.

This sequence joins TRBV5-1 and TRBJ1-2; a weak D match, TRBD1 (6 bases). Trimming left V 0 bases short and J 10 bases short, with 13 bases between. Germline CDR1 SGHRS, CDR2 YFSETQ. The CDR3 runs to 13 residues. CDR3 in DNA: TGCGCCAGCAGCTTGGACAGGGAGCCTGACTACACCTTC. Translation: CASSLDREPDYTF.

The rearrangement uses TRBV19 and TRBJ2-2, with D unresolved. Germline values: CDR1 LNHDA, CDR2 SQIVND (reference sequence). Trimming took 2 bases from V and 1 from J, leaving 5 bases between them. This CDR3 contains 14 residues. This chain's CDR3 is CASSIYRNTGELFF. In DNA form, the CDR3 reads TGTGCCAGTAGTATATACAGGAACACCGGGGAGCTGTTTTTT.

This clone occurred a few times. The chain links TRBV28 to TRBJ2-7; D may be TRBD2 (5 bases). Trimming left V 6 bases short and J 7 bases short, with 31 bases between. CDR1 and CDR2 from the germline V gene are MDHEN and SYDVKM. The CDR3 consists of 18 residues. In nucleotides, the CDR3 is TGTGCCAGCAGCGCGTATACGCGGGCAGGCCCCAGAGGGTGGGAGCAGTACTTC. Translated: CASSAYTRAGPRGWEQYF.

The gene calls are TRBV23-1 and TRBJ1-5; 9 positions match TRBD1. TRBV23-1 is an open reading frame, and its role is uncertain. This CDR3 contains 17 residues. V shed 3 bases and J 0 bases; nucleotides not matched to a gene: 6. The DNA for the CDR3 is TGCGCCAGCAGTCACCGGGACAGGGCGTATAGCAATCAGCCCCAGCATTTT. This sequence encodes CASSHRDRAYSNQPQHF.

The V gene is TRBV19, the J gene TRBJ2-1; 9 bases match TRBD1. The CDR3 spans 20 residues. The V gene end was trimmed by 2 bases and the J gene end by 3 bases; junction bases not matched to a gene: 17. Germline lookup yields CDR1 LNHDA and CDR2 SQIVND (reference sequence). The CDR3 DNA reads TGTGCCAGTAGTATATCGAAGGGCGCACCGGGACAGGGCTTCTACAATGAGCAGTTCTTC. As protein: CASSISKGAPGQGFYNEQFF.

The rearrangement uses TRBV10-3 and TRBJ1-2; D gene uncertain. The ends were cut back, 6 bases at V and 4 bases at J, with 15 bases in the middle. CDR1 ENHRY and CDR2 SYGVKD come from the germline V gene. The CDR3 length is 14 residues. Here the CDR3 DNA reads TGTGCCATCAGGGGCCCAGGATCGACCTATGGCTACACCTTC. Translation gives CAIRGPGSTYGYTF.

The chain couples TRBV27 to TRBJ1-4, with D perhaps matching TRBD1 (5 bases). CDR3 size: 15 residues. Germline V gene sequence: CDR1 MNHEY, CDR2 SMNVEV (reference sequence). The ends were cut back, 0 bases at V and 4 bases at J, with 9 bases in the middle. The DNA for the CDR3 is TGTGCCAGCAGTTTATCGAGGCAGGGTAATGAAAAACTGTTTTTT. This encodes CASSLSRQGNEKLFF.

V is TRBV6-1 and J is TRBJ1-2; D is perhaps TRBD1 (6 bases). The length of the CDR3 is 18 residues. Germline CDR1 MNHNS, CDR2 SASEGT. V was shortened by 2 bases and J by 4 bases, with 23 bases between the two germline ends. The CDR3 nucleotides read TGTGCCAGCAGTGAAATGACAATGGGGGCAGGGCAGGGCTATGGCTACACCTTC. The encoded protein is CASSEMTMGAGQGYGYTF.

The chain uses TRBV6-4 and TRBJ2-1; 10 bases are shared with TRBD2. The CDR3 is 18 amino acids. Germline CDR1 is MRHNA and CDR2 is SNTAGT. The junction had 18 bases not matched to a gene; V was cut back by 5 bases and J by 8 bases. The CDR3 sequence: CASSRTRRAGGTFDEQFF. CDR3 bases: TGTGCCAGCAGTAGAACCCGGAGAGCGGGGGGGACTTTCGATGAGCAGTTCTTC.

In DNA, the CDR3 is TGCGCCAGCAGCCCCGGACTAGCGCGAAACAATGAGCAGTTCTTC. It translates to CASSPGLARNNEQFF. The chain recombines TRBV4-3 with TRBJ2-1; 9 bases match TRBD2. Germline lookup yields CDR1 LGHNA and CDR2 YSLEER. Trimming at V came to 4 bases and at J to 5 bases, leaving 6 bases not matched to a gene. This CDR3 region has 15 residues.

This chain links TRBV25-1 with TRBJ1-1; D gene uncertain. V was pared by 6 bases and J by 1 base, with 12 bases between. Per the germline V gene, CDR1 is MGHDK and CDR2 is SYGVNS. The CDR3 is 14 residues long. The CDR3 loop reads CASRNGGENTEAFF. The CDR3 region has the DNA TGTGCCAGCAGAAACGGCGGCGAGAACACTGAAGCTTTCTTT.